Each of the 23 T cell receptor beta chains below was sequenced from the same sample in a study of blood T cells in healthy people across ages. Primed by a sample-barcoded 5' primer and a J-beta primer mix, a second PCR proceeded for roughly 7 to 11 cycles. From the 5' RACE reads, TCRdb called clonotypes with MiXCR, one entry per CDR3 protein. Of approximately 1.5 million distinct CDR3 sequences in the sample, about 32% were seen once. The material sequenced was blood. All receptors come from a woman aged 25 to 39 in good health.

This clonotype occurred a few times. The chain joins TRBV5-5 to TRBJ1-2; possibly TRBD1 for D (5 bases). The CDR3 contains 15 residues. V was shortened by 2 bases and J by 1 base, with 12 bases between the two germline ends. Per germline, CDR1 SGHKS and CDR2 YYEKEE (reference sequence). As DNA, the CDR3 is TGTGCCAGCAGCTTATCCGGGGACTTTAACTATGGCTACACCTTC. The encoded protein is CASSLSGDFNYGYTF.

This clonotype was observed once. The chain links TRBV6-1 to TRBJ2-3; the match to TRBD2 covers 9 bases. The CDR3 runs 15 residues. Germline V gene lookup returns CDR1 MNHNS and CDR2 SASEGT. With 4 bases clipped from V and 6 bases from J, the junction kept 8 bases outside the gene matches. The CDR3 reads CASSAGTSIVDTQYF. The CDR3 DNA reads as TGTGCCAGCAGTGCGGGGACTAGCATCGTGGATACGCAGTATTTT.

This clonotype was recorded at least ten times. The chain has TRBV4-1 and TRBJ2-1, with D hard to call. From germline, CDR1 is MGHRA and CDR2 YSYEKL. V lost 0 bases, J lost 10 bases, and 13 bases lay in between. The CDR3 has 14 amino acids. The CDR3 nucleotides are TGCGCCAGCAGCCAAGAAGTACTCAGGAACGAGCAGTTCTTC. Translating gives CASSQEVLRNEQFF.

The chain couples TRBV12-3 or TRBV12-4 to TRBJ2-1, with 14 bases identical to TRBD2. The J segment lost 0 bases and the V segment lost 5 bases, leaving 12 bases of the junction unmatched. This CDR3 has 20 residues. CDR3 region: CASSPVRTSGGQSSYNEQFF. The CDR3, as DNA: TGTGCCAGCAGTCCCGTCAGGACTAGCGGGGGGCAGAGCTCCTACAATGAGCAGTTCTTC.

This clonotype showed up just a few times. The chain combines TRBV6-5 with TRBJ2-1; TRBD2 is a possible D gene (5 bases). V lost 6 bases and J lost 7, with 13 bases in between. CDR3 length equals 13 residues. CDR1 and CDR2 (germline): MNHEY, SVGAGI. The CDR3 here is CASSSRGMNEQFF. In DNA, the CDR3 is TGTGCCAGCAGCTCTCGGGGAATGAATGAGCAGTTCTTC.

This clonotype was observed a few times. The V and J genes are TRBV20-1 and TRBJ2-1, with a tentative D call TRBD2 (5 bases). Germline lookup yields CDR1 DFQATT and CDR2 SNEGSKA (reference sequence). The CDR3 extends over 15 amino acids. The V and J ends lost 0 bases and 4 bases respectively, with 13 bases between them. The CDR3 DNA follows: TGCAGTGCTAGAGATCTAGACTGGACTTACAATGAGCAGTTCTTC. Its protein is CSARDLDWTYNEQFF.

The chain uses TRBV10-1 and TRBJ2-5; the D call may be TRBD1 or TRBD2 (5 bases each). Germline CDR1 reads WNHNN; CDR2 reads SYGVQD (reference sequence). The ends were cut back, 3 bases at V and 5 bases at J, with 13 bases in the middle. The CDR3 runs 14 residues. The CDR3 here is CASSDWGYWETQYF. CDR3 nucleotide sequence: TGCGCCAGCAGTGATTGGGGGTACTGGGAGACCCAGTACTTC.

The V and J genes are TRBV12-3 or TRBV12-4 and TRBJ1-1; D gene uncertain. V lost 6 bases and J lost 1, with 12 bases in between. This CDR3 has 14 amino acids. The CDR3 nucleotides read TGTGCCAGCAGACCCCCTATAAGGAACACTGAAGCTTTCTTT. It specifies CASRPPIRNTEAFF.

V and J are TRBV5-1 and TRBJ2-5, with D possibly TRBD1 on 5 matching bases. The CDR3 loop spans 15 amino acids. The germline V and J ends were trimmed by 3 bases and 3 bases, with 15 bases remaining between them. CDR1 SGHRS and CDR2 YFSETQ come from the germline V gene. CDR3 sequence reads: CASSSARPREETQYF. The CDR3, as DNA: TGCGCCAGCAGCTCGGCCAGGCCCAGGGAAGAGACCCAGTACTTC.

This clonotype was counted at least ten times. This sequence joins TRBV27 and TRBJ2-1, with 8 nucleotides matching TRBD2. CDR3 length equals 15 residues. V was clipped by 2 bases and J by 3 bases; unmatched bases: 3. Germline CDR1 MNHEY, CDR2 SMNVEV (reference sequence). The CDR3 protein is CASSLRRGVYNEQFF. The CDR3 coding sequence is TGTGCCAGCAGTTTAAGGCGGGGGGTCTACAATGAGCAGTTCTTC.

This clonotype was detected only a few times. This chain connects TRBV28 to TRBJ2-4; weak D call: TRBD1 (5 bases). Germline lookup yields CDR1 MDHEN and CDR2 SYDVKM. V was pared by 6 bases and J by 0 bases, with 15 bases between. The CDR3 is 16 residues long. CDR3 protein: CASSRRQRLAKNIQYF. The CDR3, as DNA: TGTGCCAGCAGCCGGAGACAGAGATTAGCCAAAAACATTCAGTACTTC.

This clonotype came up a few times. The J gene is TRBJ1-2, the V gene TRBV2, with a possible D match to TRBD1 (5 bases). This CDR3 comprises 14 residues. The V and J ends lost 3 bases and 4 bases respectively, with 12 bases between them. Germline-derived CDR1 and CDR2 are SNHLY and FYNNEI. The CDR3 loop is CASSDEGVIYGYTF. The CDR3, as DNA: TGTGCCAGCAGTGACGAAGGGGTAATCTATGGCTACACCTTC.

The chain carries TRBV20-1 and TRBJ2-1; 16 bases fit TRBD2. V dropped 2 bases and J dropped 1; count of bases not matched to a gene: 5. This CDR3 is 18 amino acids long. Germline CDR1 reads DFQATT; CDR2 reads SNEGSKA (reference sequence). The DNA of the CDR3 is TGCAGTGCTAGAACCGGGACTAGCGGGAGGGCTTCCTACAATGAGCAGTTCTTC. Its translation is CSARTGTSGRASYNEQFF.

CDR3 nucleotide sequence: TGTGCCAGCAGCTCGCCCGGGACAGGGGGCGGTGGCTACACCTTC. Translation: CASSSPGTGGGGYTF. The genes are TRBV13 and TRBJ1-2; TRBD1 aligns across 12 bases. Germline loops: CDR1 PRHDT, CDR2 FYEKMQ (reference sequence). Germline trimming cut 4 bases from V and 7 bases from J; bases unmatched to any gene: 7. This CDR3 is built from 15 residues.

The sample holds one count of this clonotype. The chain carries TRBV6-5 and TRBJ1-1, with a tentative D call TRBD1 (5 bases). V lost 6 bases to trimming and J lost 8 bases, with 16 bases between them. Germline loops: CDR1 MNHEY, CDR2 SVGAGI. The CDR3 spans 13 residues. The CDR3 spells CASRFGRVAEAFF. Here the CDR3 DNA reads TGTGCCAGCAGATTTGGCAGGGTGGCCGAAGCTTTCTTT.

This clonotype was observed a handful of times. J is TRBJ1-4 and V is TRBV15; D is undetermined. CDR1 and CDR2 from the germline V gene are LNHNV and YYDKDF (reference sequence). Between the trimmed V and J ends, which lost 4 bases and 8 bases, there was a span of 8 bases. The CDR3 loop spans 12 amino acids. CDR3 residues: CATSTGWEKLFF. DNA for the CDR3: TGTGCCACCAGCACGGGGTGGGAAAAACTGTTTTTT.

This clonotype turned up a few times. The V and J genes are TRBV7-9 and TRBJ1-2; perhaps TRBD1 as D (5 bases). The CDR3 runs to 16 residues. Between the trimmed V and J ends, which lost 5 bases and 4 bases, there was a span of 20 bases. Germline V gives CDR1 SEHNR, CDR2 FQNEAQ (reference sequence). CDR3 residues: CASSPTLGGFSYGYTF. Here the CDR3 DNA reads TGTGCCAGCAGCCCCACCCTCGGGGGATTTAGCTATGGCTACACCTTC.

The chain couples TRBV4-1 to TRBJ1-5; TRBD1 agrees at 7 bases. Germline V gene data show CDR1 as MGHRA and CDR2 as YSYEKL. The CDR3 loop spans 14 amino acids. V shed 5 bases, J shed 4 bases, and the junction held 5 bases outside the gene matches. CDR3 in DNA: TGCGCCAGCAGCAGCGGACAGGCTAATCAGCCCCAGCATTTT. It translates to CASSSGQANQPQHF.

This clonotype was detected only a few times. The rearrangement links TRBV12-3 or TRBV12-4 to TRBJ2-7; D not certain. Trimming pared 3 bases from V and 3 bases from J, leaving 9 bases between. The CDR3 length is 13 residues. For the CDR3, the DNA is TGTGCCAGCAGTTTCGGGTCTCACTACGAGCAGTACTTC. Protein product: CASSFGSHYEQYF.

This sequence joins TRBV30 and TRBJ1-5; weak D call: TRBD1 (6 bases). V was pared by 5 bases and J by 0 bases, with 11 bases between. Germline assignment: CDR1 GTSNPN and CDR2 SVGIG (reference sequence). The CDR3 sequence is 14 residues long. The CDR3 DNA sequence: TGTGCCTGGGGAACAGGGTCTAGCAATCAGCCCCAGCATTTT. This sequence encodes CAWGTGSSNQPQHF.

This rearrangement joins TRBV20-1 to TRBJ1-1; 7 positions match TRBD1. Germline trimming cut 1 base from V and 1 base from J; bases unmatched to any gene: 6. The V gene's germline CDR1 is DFQATT and CDR2 SNEGSKA (reference sequence). The CDR3 runs 15 residues. The CDR3 here is CSARVPGQKNTEAFF. CDR3 nucleotides: TGCAGTGCTAGAGTTCCGGGACAGAAGAACACTGAAGCTTTCTTT.

V usage is TRBV4-1 and J usage is TRBJ2-1; TRBD2 matches 10 bases. Germline V gives CDR1 MGHRA, CDR2 YSYEKL. The ends lost 4 bases at V and 10 bases at J; junction bases unmatched: 10. CDR3 length: 15 amino acids. The CDR3 region is CASSLLAGGLREQFF. CDR3 coding DNA: TGCGCCAGCAGCCTCTTAGCGGGGGGCCTTAGAGAGCAGTTCTTC.

A few counts support this clonotype. The rearrangement joins TRBV12-3 or TRBV12-4 to TRBJ1-2; D gene unclear. This CDR3 contains 13 residues. The germline V and J ends were trimmed by 0 bases and 6 bases, with 8 bases remaining between them. CDR3 DNA sequence: TGTGCCAGCAGTTTAGCAGGGTTAAATGGCTACACCTTC. It yields the protein CASSLAGLNGYTF.